These 29 T cell receptor beta chains were sequenced from one sample in a study of blood T cell repertoires in COVID-19. The repertoire was sequenced with immunoSEQ multiplex PCR; TCRdb's copy has only in-frame clones and lacks some. The data hold about 32,000 clones, with over 85% observed a single time. Sequencing was carried out using peripheral blood. Every receptor here comes from a male donor with active COVID-19.

J is TRBJ1-2 and V is TRBV16, with a possible D match to TRBD1 (5 bases). Between the trimmed V and J ends, which lost 1 base and 5 bases, there was a span of 14 bases. CDR1 KGHSY and CDR2 FQNENV come from the germline V gene. The CDR3 contains 15 residues. CDR3 protein: CASSQFVREEYGYTF. CDR3 DNA sequence: TGTGCCAGCAGCCAATTTGTCAGGGAGGAGTATGGCTACACCTTC.

This clone has just a few counts. The chain has TRBV18 and TRBJ1-6; D not certain. The CDR3 spans 14 residues. Per germline, CDR1 KGHSH and CDR2 LQKENI. Trimming took 2 bases from V and 8 from J, leaving 10 bases between them. The CDR3 DNA reads as TGTGCCAGCTCACCAGGCACTAGGGATTCACCCCTCCACTTT. Its translation is CASSPGTRDSPLHF.

The chain recombines TRBV9 with TRBJ2-7, with TRBD1 identical over 7 bases. This CDR3 comprises 13 residues. Germline V gene data show CDR1 as SGDLS and CDR2 as YYNGEE. The ends lost 4 bases at V and 5 bases at J; junction bases unmatched: 6. DNA for the CDR3: TGTGCCAGCAGCCGACAGGGTTCCCACGAGCAGTACTTC. Its protein is CASSRQGSHEQYF.

As DNA, the CDR3 is TGTGCCAGCAGGGGACTATCTGGAAACACCATATATTTT. Translation: CASRGLSGNTIYF. The chain recombines TRBV2 with TRBJ1-3; perhaps TRBD1 as D (5 bases). CDR1 SNHLY and CDR2 FYNNEI come from the germline V gene. V was clipped by 6 bases and J by 1 base, with 7 bases between them. This CDR3 contains 13 residues.

This clone was detected only a few times. The chain combines TRBV13 with TRBJ1-3, with TRBD1 matching over 8 bases. Trimming removed 5 bases from V and 0 bases from J; junction bases left unmatched: 3. CDR1 and CDR2 from the germline V gene are PRHDT and FYEKMQ (reference sequence). This CDR3 contains 15 residues. The CDR3 DNA reads as TGTGCCAGCAGCGTGACAGGGGTCTCTGGAAACACCATATATTTT. It specifies CASSVTGVSGNTIYF.

The chain is built from TRBV5-1 and TRBJ2-7, with D perhaps matching TRBD2 (5 bases). The ends were cut back, 3 bases at V and 4 bases at J, with 11 bases in the middle. The CDR3 is made up of 13 amino acids. Germline-derived CDR1 and CDR2 are SGHRS and YFSETQ. The CDR3, as DNA: TGCGCCAGCAGCTCGGGGTCCAAGTACGAGCAGTACTTC. Protein sequence: CASSSGSKYEQYF.

This clone was found once. The gene calls are TRBV5-1 and TRBJ1-1; D unclear. This CDR3 comprises 14 residues. Trimming removed 1 base from V and 0 bases from J, with 7 bases in between. Per the germline V gene, CDR1 is SGHRS and CDR2 is YFSETQ. The DNA of the CDR3 is TGCGCCAGCAGCTTGAGACTTCTGAACACTGAAGCTTTCTTT. This sequence encodes CASSLRLLNTEAFF.

This chain connects TRBV7-2 to TRBJ1-1, with a weak D call TRBD1 (6 bases). Germline V lookup: CDR1 SGHTA, CDR2 FQGNSA. The CDR3 is 13 amino acids. Trimming took off 5 bases at V and 4 bases at J, with 11 bases between the two ends. The CDR3 sequence: CASSPQGITEAFF. Here the CDR3 DNA reads TGTGCCAGCAGCCCACAGGGTATCACTGAAGCTTTCTTT.

The V gene is TRBV6-6, the J gene TRBJ2-2; possible D gene TRBD1, 5 bases. V dropped 8 bases and J dropped 1 base, with 11 bases sitting between them. Germline V gives CDR1 MNHNY, CDR2 SVGAGI (reference sequence). This CDR3 has 14 residues. CDR3 sequence (DNA): TGTGCCAGCTCCGACAGCCGGAACACCGGGGAGCTGTTTTTT. As protein: CASSDSRNTGELFF.

This chain joins TRBV2 and TRBJ1-6, with a tentative D call TRBD1 (6 bases). The CDR3 runs 15 residues. Germline CDR1 SNHLY, CDR2 FYNNEI. The V end was cut by 2 bases, the J end by 8 bases, with 13 bases between. The CDR3 sequence: CASSERQVPHSPLHF. The CDR3 nucleotides read TGTGCCAGCAGTGAACGACAGGTCCCACATTCACCCCTCCACTTT.

The chain carries TRBV19 and TRBJ2-3; maybe TRBD2 (5 bases). Per germline, CDR1 LNHDA and CDR2 SQIVND (reference sequence). V was cut by 3 bases and J by 0 bases, with 10 bases left in between. This CDR3 region has 15 residues. DNA of the CDR3: TGTGCCAGTAGTATCGGCAGGACTAGCACAGATACGCAGTATTTT. This translates into CASSIGRTSTDTQYF.

This clone was observed once. The chain links TRBV2 to TRBJ2-7; D is ambiguous. The CDR3 loop spans 12 amino acids. V lost 5 bases, J lost 4 bases, and 9 bases lay in between. The V gene's germline CDR1 is SNHLY and CDR2 FYNNEI. DNA for the CDR3: TGTGCCAGCAGTCGGCCCGGGTACGAGCAGTACTTC. It is translated as CASSRPGYEQYF.

The chain is built from TRBV6-5 and TRBJ1-1, with D maybe TRBD1 (6 bases). Trimming left V 4 bases short and J 5 bases short, with 17 bases between. The V gene's germline CDR1 is MNHEY and CDR2 SVGAGI. This CDR3 spans 15 amino acids. The CDR3, as DNA: TGTGCCAGCAGTTTCTTACAGGGTACGGGAACTGAAGCTTTCTTT. Its translation: CASSFLQGTGTEAFF.

The chain employs TRBV7-2 and TRBJ2-7; a weak D match, TRBD1 (6 bases). Trimming removed 5 bases at V and 7 bases at J, with 21 bases between. The germline V gene encodes CDR1 SGHTA and CDR2 FQGNSA. The CDR3 covers 15 residues. CDR3 protein: CASSPTVTGSQEQYF. The CDR3 bases are TGTGCCAGCAGCCCGACCGTGACAGGTTCGCAAGAGCAGTACTTC.

The gene calls are TRBV1 and TRBJ2-7; the table calls TRBD2, which could not be checked here. TRBV1 counts as a pseudogene. The CDR3 totals 15 residues. The DNA of the CDR3 is TGCACCAGCAGCCAACCCGGGAGCGGGGTCTACGAGCAGTACTTC. It codes for CTSSQPGSGVYEQYF.

The chain employs TRBV6-5 and TRBJ1-1; TRBD1 matches 10 bases. The germline gives CDR1 MNHEY, CDR2 SVGAGI. The trim removed 4 bases at V and 5 bases at J, leaving 7 bases unmatched. CDR3 length: 15 residues. The CDR3 loop is CASSSLGQGKTEAFF. The CDR3 DNA sequence: TGTGCCAGCAGTTCCCTGGGACAGGGGAAGACTGAAGCTTTCTTT.

The chain recombines TRBV29-1 with TRBJ2-3; D perhaps matches TRBD1 (6 bases). Germline CDR1 is SQVTM and CDR2 is ANQGSEA. V lost 5 bases and J 2 bases, leaving 11 bases between the germline ends. This CDR3 spans 13 amino acids. This CDR3 is CSVKQGATDTQYF. The CDR3 DNA reads as TGCAGCGTTAAACAGGGCGCCACAGATACGCAGTATTTT.

V is TRBV5-1 and J is TRBJ2-7; 8 positions match TRBD1. From germline, CDR1 is SGHRS and CDR2 YFSETQ. The J segment lost 9 bases and the V segment lost 2 bases, leaving 13 bases of the junction unmatched. CDR3 length: 15 residues. The CDR3 loop reads CASSFTTGEITRQYF. DNA for the CDR3: TGCGCCAGCAGCTTTACGACAGGGGAGATTACGAGGCAGTACTTC.

The rearrangement uses TRBV5-5 and TRBJ2-7; D remains ambiguous. This CDR3 has 14 residues. The V gene's germline CDR1 is SGHKS and CDR2 YYEKEE (reference sequence). Deletions cut 8 bases from V and 2 bases from J, with 17 bases between. The CDR3 sequence: CASIGQNPPYEQYF. CDR3 nucleotide sequence: TGTGCCAGTATTGGGCAGAACCCACCCTACGAGCAGTACTTC.

The chain has TRBV7-9 and TRBJ1-1, with 10 bases aligning to TRBD1. CDR3 length: 15 residues. V shed 3 bases, J shed 5 bases, and the junction held 6 bases outside the gene matches. Germline lookup yields CDR1 SEHNR and CDR2 FQNEAQ (reference sequence). CDR3 sequence (DNA): TGTGCCAGCAGCTTGGGCGGGACAGGGGAAACTGAAGCTTTCTTT. Amino acid sequence: CASSLGGTGETEAFF.

V and J are TRBV2 and TRBJ2-5; D unclear. CDR1 and CDR2 from the germline V gene are SNHLY and FYNNEI. The CDR3 consists of 14 residues. Trimming removed 6 bases at V and 0 bases at J, with 11 bases between. The CDR3 region has the DNA TGTGCCAGCAGGGTACGAGGATACCAAGAGACCCAGTACTTC. The encoded protein is CASRVRGYQETQYF.

The CDR3 nucleotides are TGTGCCAGTAGTATAGGGTACAATGGGAACACTGAAGCTTTCTTT. It specifies CASSIGYNGNTEAFF. The rearrangement joins TRBV19 to TRBJ1-1, with no clear D. The CDR3 has 15 residues. CDR1 is LNHDA, CDR2 SQIVND, per germline (reference sequence). The V gene lost 1 base and the J gene lost 1 base, with 10 bases spanning the gap.

CDR3 sequence: CASSQGGQGLNGYTF. DNA of the CDR3: TGTGCCAGCAGCCAAGGCGGACAGGGTCTGAATGGCTACACCTTC. The chain recombines TRBV3-1 (or the pseudogene TRBV3-2) with TRBJ1-2; 8 bases are shared with TRBD1. With 1 base clipped from V and 6 bases from J, the junction kept 7 bases outside the gene matches. Germline CDR1 and CDR2: LGHDT and YNNKEL (reference sequence). CDR3 length: 15 amino acids.

The rearrangement joins TRBV28 to TRBJ1-2; a weak D match, TRBD1 (5 bases). The CDR3 is 15 amino acids. From germline, CDR1 is MDHEN and CDR2 SYDVKM. Trimming removed 1 base from V and 2 bases from J, with 11 bases in between. This CDR3 is CASSLFRTLNYGYTF. The CDR3 nucleotides read TGTGCCAGCAGTTTATTCAGGACACTCAACTATGGCTACACCTTC.

The chain combines TRBV7-9 with TRBJ1-6; D is ambiguous. Looked up from germline, CDR1 is SEHNR and CDR2 is FQNEAQ (reference sequence). CDR3 length: 13 amino acids. Trimming took 5 bases from V and 9 from J, leaving 11 bases between them. The CDR3 nucleotides are TGTGCCAGCAGCCTCGACTCTGGTTCACCCCTCCACTTT. Translation: CASSLDSGSPLHF. Full variable domain (rest looked up from reference TRBV7-9 and TRBJ1-6): DTGVSQNPRHKITKRGQNVTFRCDPISEHNRLYWYRQTLGQGPEFLTYFQNEAQLEKSRLLSDRFSAERPKGSFSTLEIQRTEQGDSAMYLCASSLDSGSPLHFGNGTRLTVT.

The CDR3 DNA is TGCGCCAGCAGACCTAGGACAGGGGCCATGGTAGATACGCAGTATTTT. The encoded protein is CASRPRTGAMVDTQYF. The genes are TRBV5-1 and TRBJ2-3, with 9 bases aligning to TRBD1. J was trimmed by 5 bases and V by 5 bases; bases with no gene match: 12. Germline V gives CDR1 SGHRS, CDR2 YFSETQ. This CDR3 spans 16 amino acids.

V and J are TRBV4-2 and TRBJ2-2; TRBD2 aligns across 7 bases. CDR3 length: 15 amino acids. The V and J ends lost 4 bases and 4 bases, in that order; junction bases with no gene match: 6. Germline CDR1 LGHNA, CDR2 YNFKEQ. The CDR3 DNA sequence: TGTGCCAGCAGCCCCAACGGGAGGAGCACCGGGGAGCTGTTTTTT. Its translation: CASSPNGRSTGELFF.

This chain links TRBV2 with TRBJ2-1; 9 bases agree with TRBD2. Germline values: CDR1 SNHLY, CDR2 FYNNEI. The CDR3 runs 15 residues. After removal of 5 bases from V and 4 bases from J, the junction contained 6 bases not matched to a gene. Here the CDR3 reads CASSKTSGLYNEQFF. The CDR3 nucleotides are TGTGCCAGCAGTAAGACTAGCGGCCTATACAATGAGCAGTTCTTC.

The chain is built from TRBV7-9 and TRBJ1-2; D not certain. This CDR3 spans 13 amino acids. V was clipped by 4 bases and J by 5 bases, with 11 bases between them. In germline, CDR1 is SEHNR, CDR2 FQNEAQ (reference sequence). This chain's CDR3 is CASSWSSAYGYTF. CDR3 nucleotide sequence: TGTGCCAGCAGCTGGTCCAGCGCTTATGGCTACACCTTC. The complete variable domain, with remaining parts taken from reference TRBV7-9 and TRBJ1-2, reads DTGVSQNPRHKITKRGQNVTFRCDPISEHNRLYWYRQTLGQGPEFLTYFQNEAQLEKSRLLSDRFSAERPKGSFSTLEIQRTEQGDSAMYLCASSWSSAYGYTFGSGTRLTVV.